This T cell receptor (beta chain) was identified during a study of T cell therapy after organ transplantation. Overall study: Patients received up to 6 T cell doses every 2 weeks. CMV-specific T cells, median 1.92 x 10^8, were given as 2 to 6 intravenous infusions. Blood for the short-term post-therapy sample came 4 to 8 weeks after therapy.

Documented time point: 4-8 weeks after completion of therapy. Details on this clone: Its target is not known.

Study outcomes and limitations: In nonresponders, large pretherapy expansions changed minimally after therapy.

Profiled with immunoSEQ multiplex PCR; TCRdb holds only in-frame clones, not every one. The sample has almost 20,000 clones; around 81% are singletons. This CDR3 has 17 amino acids. CDR1 and CDR2 from the germline V gene are SGHDT and YYEEEE. Between the trimmed V and J ends, which lost 4 bases and 0 bases, there was a span of 16 bases. The chain combines TRBV5-6 with TRBJ2-2, with a tentative D call TRBD1 (5 bases). This TCR was recovered from a human patient who had received a solid organ transplant and had CMV disease. Some T cells may arise from the graft donor. This specimen was CD8+ T cells from blood, taken after autologous CMV-specific T cell therapy. The CDR3 bases are TGTGCCAGCAGCCCGTTCGGGCTAGGGGCGAACACCGGGGAGCTGTTTTTT. As protein: CASSPFGLGANTGELFF.